This T cell receptor beta chain stems from a study of blood T cell repertoires in COVID-19. Data came from immunoSEQ multiplex PCR; TCRdb stores just in-frame clones and leaves some out. The profile shows 300,000 to 350,000 clones, 75% to 90% of them singletons. The CDR3 covers 15 residues. Germline V gene lookup returns CDR1 MNHEY and CDR2 SVGAGI. The germline V and J ends were trimmed by 3 bases and 0 bases, with 8 bases remaining between them. The origin of this receptor is a woman between 25 and 40 years old with COVID-19, enrolled during active disease. This sequence joins TRBV6-5 and TRBJ2-2, with D hard to call. What was sequenced was peripheral blood. CDR3 DNA sequence: TGTGCCAGCAGTTATGTGCCAGCGAACACCGGGGAGCTGTTTTTT. Translated: CASSYVPANTGELFF.